Following are 2 T cell receptor beta chains from one sample sequenced in a study of blood T cell repertoires in COVID-19. Using immunoSEQ multiplex PCR, the repertoire was profiled, and TCRdb retains in-frame clones only, with some absent. The profile shows about 130,000 clones, 88% of them singletons. Sequenced: peripheral blood. These receptors came from a man aged 50-60 years with acute or convalescent COVID-19.

The chain uses TRBV19 and TRBJ1-5, with 10 bases fitting TRBD1. With 5 bases clipped from V and 4 bases from J, the junction kept 8 bases outside the gene matches. This CDR3 contains 16 residues. Germline CDR1 reads LNHDA; CDR2 reads SQIVND (reference sequence). The CDR3 here is CASSPRDRGLNQPQHF. Here the CDR3 DNA reads TGTGCCAGTAGTCCGCGGGACAGGGGTCTAAATCAGCCCCAGCATTTT. Complete variable domain (other parts from reference TRBV19 and TRBJ1-5): DGGITQSPKYLFRKEGQNVTLSCEQNLNHDAMYWYRQDPGQGLRLIYYSQIVNDFQKGDIAEGYSVSREKKESFPLTVTSAQKNPTAFYLCASSPRDRGLNQPQHFGDGTRLSIL.

The V gene is TRBV12-3 or TRBV12-4, the J gene TRBJ1-6; D is unclear. CDR3 length: 13 amino acids. V was trimmed by 6 bases and J by 7 bases, leaving 10 bases between them. For the CDR3, the DNA is TGTGCCAGCAGACTAGTAGAGAATTCACCCCTCCACTTT. Translation: CASRLVENSPLHF.